The present T cell receptor beta chain was sequenced within a study of blood T cell repertoires in COVID-19. The overall study: Both acute and convalescent COVID-19 samples were obtained from the United States, Italy and Spain.

Original methodology: Amplification from reference gene primers served as the basis for estimated nucleated cell counts. Assay: immunoSEQ multiplex PCR; the TCRdb copy retains only in-frame clones and omits some. From that table come the V and J calls and clone size; the DNA was used to work out D and trimming. The sample carries approximately 200,000 clones, about 86% recorded once. CDR3 length equals 13 residues. The V gene lost 0 bases and the J gene lost 3 bases, with 5 bases spanning the gap. Per germline, CDR1 ENHRY and CDR2 SYGVKD. The chain is built from TRBV10-3 and TRBJ1-2, with D possibly matching TRBD1 (5 bases). Sequencing was done on a sample of peripheral blood. The TCR sequence derives from a woman aged 25 to 39 who had recovered from COVID-19. This CDR3 reads CAISESTDYGYTF. CDR3 bases: TGTGCCATCAGTGAGTCGACAGACTATGGCTACACCTTC.